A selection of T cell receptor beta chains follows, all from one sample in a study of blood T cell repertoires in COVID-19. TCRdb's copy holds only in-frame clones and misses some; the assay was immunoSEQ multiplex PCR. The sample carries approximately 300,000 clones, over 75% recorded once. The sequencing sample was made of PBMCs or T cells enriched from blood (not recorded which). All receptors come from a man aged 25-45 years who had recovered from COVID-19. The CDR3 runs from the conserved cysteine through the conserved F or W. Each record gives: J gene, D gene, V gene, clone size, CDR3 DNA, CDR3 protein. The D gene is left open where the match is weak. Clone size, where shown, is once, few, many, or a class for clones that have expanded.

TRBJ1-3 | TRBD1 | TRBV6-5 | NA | TGTGCCAGCAGCCGGGGACAGGGGGCTGGAAACACCATATATTTT | CASSRGQGAGNTIYF
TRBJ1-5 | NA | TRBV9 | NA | TGTGCCAGCAGCGTCGGGGAGCGGACTCAGCCCCAGCATTTT | CASSVGERTQPQHF
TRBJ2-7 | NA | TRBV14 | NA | TGTGCCAGCAGCCCCATGAGGACAGCTTACTACGAGCAGTACTTC | CASSPMRTAYYEQYF
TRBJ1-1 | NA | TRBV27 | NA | TGTGCCAGTTGTGGGCTTTCGGATAATGACACTGAAGCTTTCTTT | CASCGLSDNDTEAFF
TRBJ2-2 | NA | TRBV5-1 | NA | TGCGCCAGCAGCTTACACGGGGGAGATCTCACCGGGGAGCTGTTTTTT | CASSLHGGDLTGELFF
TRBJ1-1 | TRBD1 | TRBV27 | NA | TGTGCCAGCAGTCCTAGACAGGGTAGAAAGGGAGTTGAAGCTTTCTTT | CASSPRQGRKGVEAFF
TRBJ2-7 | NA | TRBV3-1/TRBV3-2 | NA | TGTGCCAGCAGCCAACTAGGTCGGTTGATAGGTTCCTACGAGCAGTACTTC | CASSQLGRLIGSYEQYF
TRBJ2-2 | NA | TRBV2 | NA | TGTGCCAGCAGCGGTGAACACACCGGGGAGCTGTTTTTT | CASSGEHTGELFF
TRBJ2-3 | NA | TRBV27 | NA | TGTGCCAGCAGTTTCAACAGAGGGGGGGCCGTCACAGATACGCAGTATTTT | CASSFNRGGAVTDTQYF
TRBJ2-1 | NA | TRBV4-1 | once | TGCGCCAGCAGCCAAGGTCCTAGTGAGAATGAGCAGTTCTTC | CASSQGPSENEQFF